This TCR beta chain was sequenced during a study of vaccination effects on CD4 cells after COVID-19. Overall study: Each participant was given two doses of one vaccine (BNT162b2 or mRNA-1273). Points from the study as a whole: The study got few convalescent patients and did not collect any early post-infection timepoints.

V was cut by 1 base and J by 5 bases, with 15 bases left in between. Germline lookup yields CDR1 LNHNV and CDR2 YYDKDF (reference sequence). The CDR3 is 16 residues long. Cultured cells yielded isolated CD4+ T cells after 10 days. As concerns this clone: Its antigen is currently unknown.

The data were produced by immunoSEQ multiplex PCR, yet TCRdb's version contains in-frame clones alone and is incomplete. The sample has 20,000 to 25,000 clones, nearly 75% seen once. The chain recombines TRBV15 with TRBJ1-5; no reliable D call. The TCR was taken from a human donor who received a COVID-19 vaccine. The sequencing here drew on CD4+ T cells from PBMCs cultured without peptide, taken before COVID-19 vaccination. The CDR3 region is CATSRVGAEGDQPQHF. DNA for the CDR3: TGTGCCACCAGCAGAGTAGGCGCTGAGGGAGATCAGCCCCAGCATTTT.